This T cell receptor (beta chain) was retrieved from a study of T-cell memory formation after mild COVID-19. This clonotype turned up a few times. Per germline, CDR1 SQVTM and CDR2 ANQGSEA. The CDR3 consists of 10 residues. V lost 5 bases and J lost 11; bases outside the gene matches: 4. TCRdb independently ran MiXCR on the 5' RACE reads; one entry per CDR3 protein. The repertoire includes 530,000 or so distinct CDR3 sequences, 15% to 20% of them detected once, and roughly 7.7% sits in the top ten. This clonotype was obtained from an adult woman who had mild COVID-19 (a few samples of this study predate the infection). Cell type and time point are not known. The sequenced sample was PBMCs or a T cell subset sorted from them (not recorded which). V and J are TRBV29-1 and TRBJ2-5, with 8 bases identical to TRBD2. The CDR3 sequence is CSVSGRDQYF. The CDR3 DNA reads TGCAGCGTTTCCGGGAGGGATCAGTACTTC.